The text below deals with one TCR beta chain. This sample was included in a study of cytomegalovirus exposure and HLA in healthy donors. 13 Jbeta primers and 60 Vbeta primers were used for the PCR. The repertoire was sequenced with immunoSEQ multiplex PCR; TCRdb's copy has only in-frame clones and lacks some. The top ten hold 2.4% of the sample, which has some 160,000 clones, around 82% seen once. Material for sequencing was PBMCs. The receptor was derived from a man in his sixties in good health and CMV-seronegative.

CDR3 in amino acids: CASSRPGTVNGYTF. Here the CDR3 DNA reads TGTGCCAGCAGCCGGCCCGGGACAGTAAATGGCTACACCTTC. The chain is built from TRBV25-1 and TRBJ1-2; 7 bases match TRBD1. Germline loops: CDR1 MGHDK, CDR2 SYGVNS. This CDR3 region has 14 residues. V lost 6 bases, J lost 6 bases, and 10 bases stayed unmatched.